The clone carrying this T cell receptor (beta chain) was seen a single time. The length of the CDR3 is 15 residues. In germline, CDR1 is MNHEY, CDR2 SVGEGT. V shed 5 bases, J shed 2 bases, and the junction held 6 bases outside the gene matches. The data are from a study of blood T cell repertoires in COVID-19. Study-wide background: There were acute and convalescent COVID-19 samples, and they came from the United States, Italy and Spain.

The method was immunoSEQ multiplex PCR; TCRdb's version includes in-frame clones alone and lacks a portion of them. The table includes some 25,000 clones, 80% to 95% detected once. The receptor was isolated from a human donor in a cohort sampled during active COVID-19. This chain connects TRBV6-2 or TRBV6-3 to TRBJ2-3; 8 bases fit TRBD2. Material: peripheral blood. The CDR3 DNA is TGTGCCAGCAGTATACAAGCGGGGGTCACAGATACGCAGTATTTT. Residues: CASSIQAGVTDTQYF.